This TCR beta chain was sequenced in a study of blood T cell repertoires in COVID-19. The CDR3 length is 13 residues. Looked up from germline, CDR1 is LNHDA and CDR2 is SQIVND (reference sequence). Trimming removed 10 bases from V and 8 bases from J, with 15 bases in between. Clones were read by immunoSEQ multiplex PCR, and TCRdb kept only the in-frame ones, dropping some. Of about 170,000 clones in the sample, approximately 91% were seen once. Enrolled during active infection, Seattle patients were then followed longitudinally. The chain uses TRBV19 and TRBJ1-6; D is perhaps TRBD1 (5 bases). What was sequenced was peripheral blood. The clonotype comes from a man between 18 and 35 years old with COVID-19, enrolled during active disease. CDR3 sequence: CATRQGGHSPLHF. In DNA, the CDR3 is TGTGCCACCCGTCAGGGAGGGCATTCACCCCTCCACTTT.